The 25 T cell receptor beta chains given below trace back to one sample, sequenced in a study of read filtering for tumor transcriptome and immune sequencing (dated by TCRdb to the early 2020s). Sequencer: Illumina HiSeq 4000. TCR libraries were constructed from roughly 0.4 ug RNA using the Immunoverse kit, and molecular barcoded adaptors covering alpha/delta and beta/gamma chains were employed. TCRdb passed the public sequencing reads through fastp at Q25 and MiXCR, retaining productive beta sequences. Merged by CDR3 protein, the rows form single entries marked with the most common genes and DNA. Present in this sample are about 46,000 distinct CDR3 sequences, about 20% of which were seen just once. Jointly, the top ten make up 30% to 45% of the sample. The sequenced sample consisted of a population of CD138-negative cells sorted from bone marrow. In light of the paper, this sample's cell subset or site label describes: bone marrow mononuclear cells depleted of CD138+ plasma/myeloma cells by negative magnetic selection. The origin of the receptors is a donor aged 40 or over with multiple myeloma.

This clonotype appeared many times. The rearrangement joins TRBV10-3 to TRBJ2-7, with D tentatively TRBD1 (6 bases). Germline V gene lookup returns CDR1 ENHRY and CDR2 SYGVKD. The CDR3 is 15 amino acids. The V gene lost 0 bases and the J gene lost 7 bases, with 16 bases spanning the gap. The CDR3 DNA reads TGTGCCATCAGTGAGTCGGATACTCCCACAGGGGAGCAGTACTTC. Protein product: CAISESDTPTGEQYF.

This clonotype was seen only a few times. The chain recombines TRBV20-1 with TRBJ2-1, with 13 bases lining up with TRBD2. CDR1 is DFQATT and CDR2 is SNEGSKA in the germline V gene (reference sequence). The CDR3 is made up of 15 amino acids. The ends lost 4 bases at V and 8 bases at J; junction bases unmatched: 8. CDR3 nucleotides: TGCAGTGCTAAAGGACTAGCGGGAGAGGTCGATGAGCAGTTCTTC. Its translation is CSAKGLAGEVDEQFF.

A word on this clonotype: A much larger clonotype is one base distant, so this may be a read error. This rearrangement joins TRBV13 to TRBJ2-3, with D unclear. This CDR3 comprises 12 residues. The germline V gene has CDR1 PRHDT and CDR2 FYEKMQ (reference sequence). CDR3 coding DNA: TGTGCCAGCTGCTTACGTACAGATACGCAGTATTTT. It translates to CASCLRTDTQYF.

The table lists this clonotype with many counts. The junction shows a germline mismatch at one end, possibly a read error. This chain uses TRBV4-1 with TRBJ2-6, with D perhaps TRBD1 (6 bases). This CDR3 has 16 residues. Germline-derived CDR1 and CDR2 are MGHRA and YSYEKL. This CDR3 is CASSQADRSGASVLTF. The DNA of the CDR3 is TGCGCCAGCAGCCAAGCCGACAGGTCTGGGGCCAGCGTCCTGACTTTC.

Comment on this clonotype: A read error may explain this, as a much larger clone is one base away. The CDR3 loop reads CASSEMAGSYNEQFF. CDR3 coding DNA: TGTGCCAGCAGTGAGATGGCGGGGAGCTACAATGAGCAGTTCTTC. The genes are TRBV2 and TRBJ2-1; TRBD2 is a possible D gene (6 bases). The CDR3 has 15 amino acids. The ends were cut back, 3 bases at V and 3 bases at J, with 12 bases in the middle. Germline V gene sequence: CDR1 SNHLY, CDR2 FYNNEI.

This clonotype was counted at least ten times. CDR3 DNA sequence: TGTGCCAGCACCCCATACGGGAGGGAATTGAACACTGAAGCTTTCTTT. Translated: CASTPYGRELNTEAFF. The genes are TRBV6-2 or TRBV6-3 and TRBJ1-1; D uncertain. The CDR3 sequence is 16 residues long. Germline V gene data show CDR1 as MNHEY and CDR2 as SVGEGT. V dropped 7 bases and J dropped 0 bases, with 18 bases sitting between them.

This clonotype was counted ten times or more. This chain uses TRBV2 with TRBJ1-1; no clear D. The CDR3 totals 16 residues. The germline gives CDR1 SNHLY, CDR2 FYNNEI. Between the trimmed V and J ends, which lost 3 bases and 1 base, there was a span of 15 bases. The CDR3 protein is CASSDLSATRNTEAFF. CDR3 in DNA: TGTGCCAGCAGTGACCTAAGCGCGACAAGGAACACTGAAGCTTTCTTT.

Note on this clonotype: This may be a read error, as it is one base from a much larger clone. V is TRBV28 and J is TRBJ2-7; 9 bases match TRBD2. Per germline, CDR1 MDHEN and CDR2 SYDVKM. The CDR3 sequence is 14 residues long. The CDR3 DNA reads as TGTGCCAGCAGCCGTAGCGGGAGCTCCTACGAGCAGCACTTC. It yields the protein CASSRSGSSYEQHF.

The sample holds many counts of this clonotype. As DNA, the CDR3 is TGTGCCAGCAGCCCTTCGGGAGGGCCAGATACGCAGTATTTT. It translates to CASSPSGGPDTQYF. This rearrangement joins TRBV7-3 to TRBJ2-3, with 8 bases that match TRBD2. V lost 5 bases to trimming and J lost 4 bases; unmatched junction nucleotides: 5. This CDR3 is built from 14 residues. Per the germline V gene, CDR1 is SGHTA and CDR2 is FQGTGA.

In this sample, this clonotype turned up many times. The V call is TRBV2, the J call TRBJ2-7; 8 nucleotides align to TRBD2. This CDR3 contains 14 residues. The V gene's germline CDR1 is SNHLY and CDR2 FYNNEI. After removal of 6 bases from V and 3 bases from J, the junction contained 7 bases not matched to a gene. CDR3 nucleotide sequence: TGTGCCAGCAGCCGGGAGGGTTACGTCTACGAGCAGTACTTC. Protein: CASSREGYVYEQYF.

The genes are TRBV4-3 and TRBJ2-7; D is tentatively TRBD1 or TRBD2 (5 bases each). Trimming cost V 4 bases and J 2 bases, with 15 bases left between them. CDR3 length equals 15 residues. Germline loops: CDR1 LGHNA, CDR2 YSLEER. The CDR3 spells CASSPAGQGAYEQYF. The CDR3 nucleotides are TGCGCCAGCAGCCCTGCGGGTCAGGGAGCCTACGAGCAGTACTTC.

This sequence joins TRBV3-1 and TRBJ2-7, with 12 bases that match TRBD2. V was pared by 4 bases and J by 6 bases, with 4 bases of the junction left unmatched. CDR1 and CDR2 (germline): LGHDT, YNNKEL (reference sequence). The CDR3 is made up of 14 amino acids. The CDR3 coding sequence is TGTGCCAGCAGCCGACTAGCGGGAGAAGGCGAGCAGTACTTC. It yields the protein CASSRLAGEGEQYF.

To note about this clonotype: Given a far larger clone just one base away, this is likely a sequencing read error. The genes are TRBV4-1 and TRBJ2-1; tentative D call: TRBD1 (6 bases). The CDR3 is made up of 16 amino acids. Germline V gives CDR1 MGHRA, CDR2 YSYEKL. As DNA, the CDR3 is TGCGCCGGCAGCCAACCCCCCTGGGGGCTGACTAATGAGCAGTTCTTC. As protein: CAGSQPPWGLTNEQFF.

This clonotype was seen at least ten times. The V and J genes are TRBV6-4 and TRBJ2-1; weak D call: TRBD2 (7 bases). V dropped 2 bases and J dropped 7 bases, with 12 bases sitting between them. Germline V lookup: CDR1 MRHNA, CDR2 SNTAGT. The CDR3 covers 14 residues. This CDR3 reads CASSDEGGKNEQFF. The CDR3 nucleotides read TGTGCCAGCAGTGACGAGGGGGGGAAGAATGAGCAGTTCTTC.

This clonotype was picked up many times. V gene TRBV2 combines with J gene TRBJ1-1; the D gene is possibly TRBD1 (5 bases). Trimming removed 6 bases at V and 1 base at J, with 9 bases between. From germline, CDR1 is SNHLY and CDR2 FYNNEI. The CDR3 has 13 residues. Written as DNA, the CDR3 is TGTGCCAGCAGAGGGGACGGGAACACTGAAGCTTTCTTT. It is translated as CASRGDGNTEAFF.

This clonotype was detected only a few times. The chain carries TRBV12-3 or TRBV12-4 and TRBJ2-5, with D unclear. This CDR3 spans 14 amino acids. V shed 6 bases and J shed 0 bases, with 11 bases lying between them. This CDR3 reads CASRRTDDQETQYF. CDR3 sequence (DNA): TGTGCCAGCAGACGGACGGACGACCAAGAGACCCAGTACTTC.

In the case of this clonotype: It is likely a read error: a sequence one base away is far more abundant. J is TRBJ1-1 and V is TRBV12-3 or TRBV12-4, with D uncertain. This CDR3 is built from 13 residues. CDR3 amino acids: CASSSTGNSPPHF. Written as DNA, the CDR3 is TGTGCCAGCAGTTCGACGGGAAATTCACCCCCCCACTTT.

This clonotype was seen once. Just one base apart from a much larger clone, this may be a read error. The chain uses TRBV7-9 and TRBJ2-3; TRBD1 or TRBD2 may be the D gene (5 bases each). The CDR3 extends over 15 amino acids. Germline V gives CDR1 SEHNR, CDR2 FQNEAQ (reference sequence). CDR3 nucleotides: TGTACCAGCAGCTTATGGGACGCGAAGGGGGATACGCAGTATTTT. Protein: CTSSLWDAKGDTQYF.

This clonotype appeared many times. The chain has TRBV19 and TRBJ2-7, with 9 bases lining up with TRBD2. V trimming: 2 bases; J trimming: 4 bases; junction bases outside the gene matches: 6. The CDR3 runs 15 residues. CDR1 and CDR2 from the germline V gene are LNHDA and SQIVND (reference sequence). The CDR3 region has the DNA TGTGCCAGTAGTATACAGGCTAGCGGGACTTACGAGCAGTACTTC. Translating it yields CASSIQASGTYEQYF.

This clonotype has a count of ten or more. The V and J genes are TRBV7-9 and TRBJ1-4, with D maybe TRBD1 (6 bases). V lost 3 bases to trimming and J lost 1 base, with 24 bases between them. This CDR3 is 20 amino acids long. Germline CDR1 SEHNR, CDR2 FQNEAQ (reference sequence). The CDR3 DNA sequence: TGTGCCAGCAGCTTTTCTCTTGGTCACGGGGGGCGAGTAACTAATGAAAAACTGTTTTTT. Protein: CASSFSLGHGGRVTNEKLFF. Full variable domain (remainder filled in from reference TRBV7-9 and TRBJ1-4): DTGVSQNPRHKITKRGQNVTFRCDPISEHNRLYWYRQTLGQGPEFLTYFQNEAQLEKSRLLSDRFSAERPKGSFSTLEIQRTEQGDSAMYLCASSFSLGHGGRVTNEKLFFGSGTQLSVL.

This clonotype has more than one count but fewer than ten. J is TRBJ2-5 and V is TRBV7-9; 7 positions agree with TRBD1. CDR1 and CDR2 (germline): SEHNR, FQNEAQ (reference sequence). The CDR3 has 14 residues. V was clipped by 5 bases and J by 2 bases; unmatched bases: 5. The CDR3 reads CASSTGTVQETQYF. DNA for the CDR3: TGTGCCAGCAGCACTGGGACAGTACAAGAGACCCAGTACTTC.

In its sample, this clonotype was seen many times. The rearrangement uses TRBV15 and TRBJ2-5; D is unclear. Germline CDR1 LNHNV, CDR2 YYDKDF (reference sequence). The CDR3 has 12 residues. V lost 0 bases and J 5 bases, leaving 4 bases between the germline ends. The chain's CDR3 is CATSRDMETQYF. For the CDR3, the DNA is TGTGCCACCAGCAGAGATATGGAGACCCAGTACTTC.

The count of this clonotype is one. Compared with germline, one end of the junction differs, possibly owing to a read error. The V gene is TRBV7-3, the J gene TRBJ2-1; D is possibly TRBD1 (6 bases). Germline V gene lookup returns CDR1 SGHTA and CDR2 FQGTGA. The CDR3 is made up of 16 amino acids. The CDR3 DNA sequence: TGTTCCATCAGCCCCTCACTACAGGGATTCTACAACGAGCAGTTCTTC. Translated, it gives CSISPSLQGFYNEQFF.

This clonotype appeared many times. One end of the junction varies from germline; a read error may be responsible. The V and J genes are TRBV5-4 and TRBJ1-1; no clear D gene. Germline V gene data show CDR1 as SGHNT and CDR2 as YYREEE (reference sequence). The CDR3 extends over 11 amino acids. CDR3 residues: CASSLNSEAFF. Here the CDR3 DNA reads TGTGCCAGCAGCCTAAACAGTGAAGCTTTCTTT.

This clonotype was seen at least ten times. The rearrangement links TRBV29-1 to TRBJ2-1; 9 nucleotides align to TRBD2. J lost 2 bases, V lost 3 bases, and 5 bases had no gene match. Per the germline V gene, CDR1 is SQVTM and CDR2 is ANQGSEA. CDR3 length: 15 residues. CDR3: CSVDGASGTYNEQFF. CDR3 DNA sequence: TGCAGCGTTGATGGGGCTAGCGGGACCTACAATGAGCAGTTCTTC.